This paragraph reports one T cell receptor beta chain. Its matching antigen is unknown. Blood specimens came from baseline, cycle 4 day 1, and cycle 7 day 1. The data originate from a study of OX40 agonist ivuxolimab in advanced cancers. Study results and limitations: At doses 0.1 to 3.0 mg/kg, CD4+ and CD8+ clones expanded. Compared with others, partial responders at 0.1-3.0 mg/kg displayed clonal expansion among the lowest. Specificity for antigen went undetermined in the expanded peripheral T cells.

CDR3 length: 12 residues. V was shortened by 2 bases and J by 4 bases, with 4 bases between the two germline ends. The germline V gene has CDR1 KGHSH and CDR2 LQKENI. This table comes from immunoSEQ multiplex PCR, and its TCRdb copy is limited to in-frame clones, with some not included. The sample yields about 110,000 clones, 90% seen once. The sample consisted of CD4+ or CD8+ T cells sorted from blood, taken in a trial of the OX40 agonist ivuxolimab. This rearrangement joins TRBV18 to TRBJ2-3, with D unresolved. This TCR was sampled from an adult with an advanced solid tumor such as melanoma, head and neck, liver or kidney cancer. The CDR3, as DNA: TGTGCCAGCTCACCAGTCCCAGATACGCAGTATTTT. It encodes CASSPVPDTQYF.